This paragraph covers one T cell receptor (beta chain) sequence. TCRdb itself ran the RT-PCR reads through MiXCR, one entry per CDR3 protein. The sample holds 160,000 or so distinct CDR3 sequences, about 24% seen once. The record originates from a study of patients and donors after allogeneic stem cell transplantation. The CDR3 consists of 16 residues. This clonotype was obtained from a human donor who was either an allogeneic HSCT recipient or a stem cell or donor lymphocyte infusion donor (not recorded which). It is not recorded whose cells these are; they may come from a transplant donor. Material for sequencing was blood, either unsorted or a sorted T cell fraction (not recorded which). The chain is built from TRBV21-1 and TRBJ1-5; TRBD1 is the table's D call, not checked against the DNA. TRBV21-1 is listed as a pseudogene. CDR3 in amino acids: CASRSQRTGRNQPQHF. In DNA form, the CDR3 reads TGTGCCAGCAGATCTCAACGGACAGGGAGGAATCAGCCCCAGCATTTT.